This T cell receptor beta chain originates from a study of shared clonotypes between healthy human individuals. The method was immunoSEQ multiplex PCR; TCRdb's version includes in-frame clones alone and lacks a portion of them. The profile shows over 800,000 clones, nearly 95% of them singletons. The V end lost 3 bases, the J end lost 1 base, and 12 bases lay between the germline ends. Germline CDR1 is LGHNA and CDR2 is YSLEER. The CDR3 is 15 amino acids. CD45RO-negative, CCR7-selected cells formed the naive CD8 fraction, which excluded terminally differentiated effector memory CD45RA+ cells. None of the donors, who were healthy HIV-negative adults, had recently had acute infections or vaccinations.

The TCR originated in a young man in good health. This sequence joins TRBV4-3 and TRBJ2-5, with TRBD2 as a possible D gene (5 bases). Sequencing was carried out using naive CD8+ T cells sorted from blood. CDR3 coding DNA: TGCGCCAGCAGCCACCTAGGGAGCGGCCAAGAGACCCAGTACTTC. Amino acid sequence: CASSHLGSGQETQYF.